This T cell receptor (beta chain) appears in the sequencing data of a study of T cell changes during pregnancy in multiple sclerosis. The CDR3 loop spans 15 amino acids. Trimming removed 4 bases at V and 2 bases at J, with 13 bases between. Germline V gives CDR1 SGHDT, CDR2 YYEEEE. Assay: immunoSEQ multiplex PCR; the TCRdb copy retains only in-frame clones and omits some. The sample contains some 39,000 clones, around 92% of which appear only once. The TCR originated in a female donor with multiple sclerosis, enrolled in a pregnancy study. The chain uses TRBV5-6 and TRBJ1-5; the D is unclear. Sequencing was done on a sample of PBMCs (not recorded whether the cells were cultured). CDR3 nucleotides: TGTGCCAGCAGCGGCCGGGGAGGGCGCAATCAGCCCCAGCATTTT. Its translation is CASSGRGGRNQPQHF.